These T cell receptor beta chains were read from a single sample in a study of cytomegalovirus exposure and HLA in healthy donors. Data came from immunoSEQ multiplex PCR; TCRdb stores just in-frame clones and leaves some out. This table has around 55,000 clones, 77% appearing once. Sequenced input: PBMCs. Every receptor here comes from a female donor in good health and CMV-seronegative. CDR3s include the opening cysteine and the closing phenylalanine or tryptophan.

v_gene,j_gene,CDR3aa
TRBV7-9,TRBJ2-1,CASSLGGGSEQFF
TRBV10-3,TRBJ2-5,CAIRPGQGRETQYF
TRBV30,TRBJ2-5,CAWSGSSGRGETQYF
TRBV27,TRBJ1-4,CASSLTTATNEKLFF
TRBV7-7,TRBJ2-7,CASSSNRDGEQYF
TRBV6-5,TRBJ2-7,CASRVRRSSYEQYF
TRBV4-3,TRBJ2-6,CASSPGHFSGANVLTF
TRBV5-1,TRBJ1-4,CASSLERTGTNEKLFF
TRBV2,TRBJ2-3,CASNLREDAGTQYF
TRBV11-2,TRBJ2-7,CASTSSYEQYF
TRBV15,TRBJ2-1,CATSRGRGPGWNEQFF